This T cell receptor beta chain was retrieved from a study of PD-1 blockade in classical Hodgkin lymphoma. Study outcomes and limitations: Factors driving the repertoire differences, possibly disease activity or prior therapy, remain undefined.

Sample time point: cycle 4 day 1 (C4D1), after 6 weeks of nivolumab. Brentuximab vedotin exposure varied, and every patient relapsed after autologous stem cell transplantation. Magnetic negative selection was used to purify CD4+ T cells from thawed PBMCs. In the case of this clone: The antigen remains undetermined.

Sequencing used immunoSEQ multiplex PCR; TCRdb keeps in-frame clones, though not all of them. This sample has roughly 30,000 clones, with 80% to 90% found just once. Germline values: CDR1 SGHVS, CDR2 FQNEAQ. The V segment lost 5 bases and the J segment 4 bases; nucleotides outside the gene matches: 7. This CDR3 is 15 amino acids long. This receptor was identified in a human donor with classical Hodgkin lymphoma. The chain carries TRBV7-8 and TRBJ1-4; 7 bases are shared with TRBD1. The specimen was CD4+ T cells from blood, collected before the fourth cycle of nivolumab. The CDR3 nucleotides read TGTGCCAGCAGCCTGGAGGGGGCTTATAATGAAAAACTGTTTTTT. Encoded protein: CASSLEGAYNEKLFF.